These 23 T cell receptor beta chains came from one sample sequenced in a study of T cells in women clearing cervical HPV infection. Sequencing was performed with immunoSEQ multiplex PCR; in TCRdb, only in-frame clones are kept and a portion is missing. In all, the sample yields 40,000 or so clones. Sequenced material: blood buffy coat. All receptors derive from a woman between 18 and 70 years old with a cervical HPV16 infection that either progressed to CIN3+ or cleared (not recorded which).

For this clone: The read ends 3 residues shy of where the CDR3 ends; the end is completed using the germline J gene. The V call is TRBV27, the J call TRBJ1-1, with D hard to call. The V end lost 6 bases, the J end lost 0 bases, and 8 bases lay between the germline ends. The CDR3 covers 13 residues. Germline CDR1 MNHEY, CDR2 SMNVEV (reference sequence). The CDR3 DNA, read in part, is TGTGCCAGCAGGCCCAGTATGAACACTGAA. As protein: CASRPSMNTE. The full CDR3 protein reads CASRPSMNTEAFF.

A note on this clone: The read terminates 3 residues ahead of where the CDR3 ends, so the germline J gene completes it. The genes are TRBV6-4 and TRBJ2-7, with 10 bases fitting TRBD1. With 1 base clipped from V and 3 bases from J, the junction kept 6 bases outside the gene matches. The CDR3 length is 16 residues. Germline assignment: CDR1 MRHNA and CDR2 SNTAGT. The part of the CDR3 DNA that was read is TGTGCCAGCAGTGACTTGCGGACAGGGGGGTTCTACGAG. As protein: CASSDLRTGGFYE. The entire CDR3 reads CASSDLRTGGFYEQYF.

About this clone: The CDR3 goes on 3 residues after the read ends, and that part is filled in from the germline J gene. The rearrangement links TRBV19 to TRBJ1-5; tentatively, D is TRBD1 (5 bases). CDR3 length: 13 residues. V lost 6 bases and J 7 bases, leaving 13 bases between the germline ends. Per germline, CDR1 LNHDA and CDR2 SQIVND (reference sequence). CDR3 loop: CASSRGSKQPQHF. CDR3 DNA (partial): TGTGCCAGTAGCCGGGGGTCGAAGCAGCCC.

Turning to this clone: The CDR3 is cut off 3 residues early in the read; its end comes from the germline J gene. V is TRBV5-1 and J is TRBJ1-2; D is ambiguous. The CDR3 length is 15 residues. Germline V gives CDR1 SGHRS, CDR2 YFSETQ. The CDR3 sequence: CASRSGRGRAETYTF. CDR3 bases read: TGCGCCAGCAGGTCCGGTCGCGGGAGGGCCGAGACC.

For this clone: The read falls 3 residues short of the CDR3 end, and the missing part is taken from the germline J gene. This chain links TRBV19 with TRBJ2-2, with a weak D call TRBD2 (6 bases). The germline V gene encodes CDR1 LNHDA and CDR2 SQIVND (reference sequence). Trimming took 5 bases from V and 1 from J, leaving 17 bases between them. There are 17 residues in the CDR3. The sequenced part of the CDR3 DNA is TGTGCCAGTAGTCCCTCCCCGGGACTCCTGAACACCGGGGAG. Amino acid sequence: CASSPSPGLLNTGE. The whole CDR3 sequence is CASSPSPGLLNTGELFF.

As for this clone: The read ends 3 residues shy of where the CDR3 ends; the end is completed using the germline J gene. This chain links TRBV30 with TRBJ1-6; 9 nucleotides line up with TRBD1. The CDR3 runs to 12 residues. Germline V lookup: CDR1 GTSNPN, CDR2 SVGIG (reference sequence). J gave up 7 bases and V 8 bases, and 3 bases lay outside the gene matches. The CDR3 reads CAQDRGNSPLHF. Incomplete CDR3 DNA: TGTGCCCAAGACAGGGGGAATTCACCC.

For this clone: The read falls 3 residues short of the CDR3 end, and the missing part is taken from the germline J gene. The sample has other DNA sequences that encode this CDR3 too. This rearrangement joins TRBV7-9 to TRBJ2-7; no firm D call. CDR1 is SEHNR, CDR2 FQNEAQ, per germline (reference sequence). This CDR3 has 12 amino acids. Trimming left V 2 bases short and J 1 base short, with 3 bases between. The part of the CDR3 DNA that was read is TGTGCCAGCAGCTTAAGGTCCTACGAG. It specifies CASSLRSYE. The complete CDR3 reads CASSLRSYEQYF.

With regard to this clone: Coverage ceases 3 residues before the CDR3 finishes, and the germline J gene fills in the end. The rearrangement uses TRBV30 and TRBJ2-1; TRBD1 might be the D (6 bases). The CDR3 is 15 amino acids. Germline V gene data show CDR1 as GTSNPN and CDR2 as SVGIG (reference sequence). V was trimmed by 0 bases and J by 6 bases, leaving 15 bases between them. The sequenced part of the CDR3 DNA is TGTGCCTGGAGTGTACGTCGGGAAGGGGGCAATGAG. This sequence encodes CAWSVRREGGNE. The CDR3, in full, reads CAWSVRREGGNEQFF.

A remark on this clone: Read data end 3 residues before the CDR3 end; the end is taken from the germline J gene. At the DNA level, this CDR3 is encoded by other sequences in the same sample as well. This chain links TRBV20-1 with TRBJ1-3, with a tentative D call TRBD1 (5 bases). This CDR3 spans 13 amino acids. Germline CDR1 and CDR2: DFQATT and SNEGSKA (reference sequence). CDR3 sequence reads: CSARTTGGETIYF. The part of the CDR3 DNA that was read is TGCAGTGCTAGAACCACCGGGGGGGAAACA.

CDR3 residues: CASSLGHSNQPQHF. The sequenced part of the CDR3 DNA is TGTGCCAGCAGCTTAGGGCATAGCAATCAGCCC. The rearrangement links TRBV11-2 to TRBJ1-5; D unclear. From the germline J gene comes the end of the CDR3, since the read stops 3 residues before it. Germline V lookup: CDR1 SGHAT, CDR2 FQNNGV. V shed 1 base and J shed 0 bases, with 4 bases lying between them. This CDR3 spans 14 amino acids.

The CDR3 loop is CASSLRPRDGTQYF. The CDR3 bases that were read are TGTGCCAGCAGCCTAAGACCGCGGGATGGTACG. The genes are TRBV11-2 and TRBJ2-3; a possible D gene is TRBD2 (6 bases). The read falls 3 residues short of the CDR3 end, and the missing part is taken from the germline J gene. Germline loops: CDR1 SGHAT, CDR2 FQNNGV. CDR3 size: 14 residues. V shed 5 bases and J shed 8 bases, with 17 bases lying between them.

Turning to this clone: The CDR3 is cut off 3 residues early in the read; its end comes from the germline J gene. The rearrangement uses TRBV4-1 and TRBJ2-3; 11 positions agree with TRBD2. CDR3 length: 16 amino acids. The junction had 2 bases not matched to a gene; V was cut back by 1 base and J by 2 bases. Germline loops: CDR1 MGHRA, CDR2 YSYEKL. The CDR3: CASSQASGGSTDTQYF. The DNA read from the CDR3 is TGCGCCAGCAGCCAAGCTAGCGGGGGGTCCACAGATACG.

Concerning this clone itself: The read terminates 3 residues ahead of where the CDR3 ends, so the germline J gene completes it. V gene TRBV2 combines with J gene TRBJ2-2, with TRBD2 as a possible D gene (5 bases). CDR3 length: 14 amino acids. Germline loops: CDR1 SNHLY, CDR2 FYNNEI. CDR3 bases read: TGTGCCAGCAGTGAGGACTCCTATAATTCACCG. Translating it yields CASSEDSYNSP. The entire CDR3 protein reads CASSEDSYNSPLFF.

To note about this clone: Read data end 3 residues before the CDR3 end; the end is taken from the germline J gene. The V and J genes are TRBV11-2 and TRBJ2-7; D is unresolved. Trimming pared 1 base from V and 5 bases from J, leaving 15 bases between. The CDR3 sequence is 15 residues long. The V gene's germline CDR1 is SGHAT and CDR2 FQNNGV. The CDR3 protein is CASSLGGQRRDEQYF. CDR3 DNA (partial): TGTGCCAGCAGCTTAGGAGGTCAGCGCCGGGACGAG. The variable domain in full, with the rest retrieved from reference TRBV11-2 and TRBJ2-7, is EAGVAQSPRYKIIEKRQSVAFWCNPISGHATLYWYQQILGQGPKLLIQFQNNGVVDDSQLPKDRFSAERLKGVDSTLKIQPAKLEDSAVYLCASSLGGQRRDEQYFGPGTRLTVT.

Judged by frequency, this clone is medium-sized. Read data end 3 residues before the CDR3 end; the end is taken from the germline J gene. This sequence joins TRBV20-1 and TRBJ1-5; D unresolved. This CDR3 has 16 residues. Germline V gene data show CDR1 as DFQATT and CDR2 as SNEGSKA (reference sequence). Trimming cost V 0 bases and J 5 bases, with 17 bases left between them. The sequenced part of the CDR3 DNA is TGCAGTGCTAGAGATCCCGGAGACACCCTACATCAGCCC. It encodes CSARDPGDTLHQP. The full CDR3 protein reads CSARDPGDTLHQPQHF.

Note on this clone: Read sequence stops 3 residues before the CDR3 end, and the germline J gene provides the missing end. V usage is TRBV2 and J usage is TRBJ1-1, with a weak D call TRBD1 (6 bases). V lost 6 bases and J 4 bases, leaving 9 bases between the germline ends. CDR3 size: 12 residues. The germline gives CDR1 SNHLY, CDR2 FYNNEI. CDR3 amino acids: CASSRTATEAFF. The covered CDR3 bases are TGTGCCAGCAGCAGGACAGCCACTGAA.

To note about this clone: The read halts 3 residues ahead of the CDR3 end, with the missing end drawn from the germline J gene. V is TRBV6-1 and J is TRBJ2-1; 10 nucleotides line up with TRBD2. V shed 2 bases and J 8 bases; nucleotides not matched to a gene: 9. Germline V gene data show CDR1 as MNHNS and CDR2 as SASEGT. This CDR3 is built from 16 residues. The sequenced part of the CDR3 DNA is TGTGCCAGCAGTGAACAGAGCGGGAGGGCGGGGGATGAG. As protein: CASSEQSGRAGDE. The full CDR3 sequence reads CASSEQSGRAGDEQFF.

Comment on this clone: The CDR3 goes on 3 residues after the read ends, and that part is filled in from the germline J gene. The rearrangement uses TRBV20-1 and TRBJ2-7; TRBD1 agrees at 8 bases. V lost 0 bases, J lost 0 bases, and 7 bases stayed unmatched. This CDR3 has 16 amino acids. Germline CDR1 reads DFQATT; CDR2 reads SNEGSKA (reference sequence). CDR3 sequence reads: CSARDTQGANSYEQYF. The sequenced part of the CDR3 DNA is TGCAGTGCTAGAGATACCCAGGGGGCCAACTCCTACGAG.

Remarks on this clone: The read stops 3 residues short of the end of the CDR3; the missing end is completed from the germline J gene. The chain has TRBV7-3 and TRBJ1-2; D gene uncertain. The germline gives CDR1 SGHTA, CDR2 FQGTGA. CDR3 size: 15 residues. The covered CDR3 bases are TGTGCCAGCAGCTTACACGGGGTACTCAACAATGAC. Translating gives CASSLHGVLNND. The CDR3 as a whole reads CASSLHGVLNNDYTF. The entire variable domain, with the rest obtained from reference TRBV7-3 and TRBJ1-2, is as follows: GAGVSQTPSNKVTEKGKYVELRCDPISGHTALYWYRQSLGQGPEFLIYFQGTGAADDSGLPNDRFFAVRPEGSVSTLKIQRTERGDSAVYLCASSLHGVLNNDYTFGSGTRLTVV.

Note on this clone: The DNA ends 3 residues before the CDR3 does, and the rest of the CDR3 is filled in from the germline J gene. The genes are TRBV2 and TRBJ2-2; maybe TRBD1 (5 bases). Germline V gene sequence: CDR1 SNHLY, CDR2 FYNNEI. The CDR3 loop spans 12 amino acids. CDR3 loop: CASSAGNSPLFF. The CDR3 bases that were read are TGTGCCAGCAGCGCAGGGAATTCACCG.

A word on this clone: With the read ending 3 residues before the CDR3 end, the germline J gene is used to fill in that end. The rearrangement joins TRBV30 to TRBJ1-1; possible D gene TRBD1, 5 bases. The CDR3 has 12 amino acids. The V end lost 2 bases, the J end lost 6 bases, and 10 bases lay between the germline ends. Germline V gene lookup returns CDR1 GTSNPN and CDR2 SVGIG (reference sequence). The CDR3: CAWSLRTSEAFF. CDR3 DNA (partial): TGTGCCTGGAGTCTTAGGACATCTGAA.

A note on this clone: The read finishes 3 residues shy of the CDR3 end, and the germline J gene is used to complete it. The rearrangement joins TRBV12-3 or TRBV12-4 to TRBJ2-1; D call uncertain. Trimming took off 2 bases at V and 6 bases at J, with 5 bases between the two ends. This CDR3 spans 12 amino acids. The sequenced CDR3 bases are TGTGCCAGCAGTTTATCTGTCAATGAG. It specifies CASSLSVNE. The whole CDR3 is CASSLSVNEQFF.

A remark on this clone: One junction end disagrees with the germline gene, perhaps due to a read error. From the germline J gene comes the end of the CDR3, since the read stops 3 residues before it. J is TRBJ2-1 and V is TRBV18; D remains ambiguous. CDR3 length: 15 amino acids. From germline, CDR1 is KGHSH and CDR2 LQKENI. The CDR3 bases that were read are TGTGCCAGCCCACCACGGCGGTCTCCAGCAACTGAG. Its protein product is CASPPRRSPATE. The complete CDR3 reads CASPPRRSPATEQFF.